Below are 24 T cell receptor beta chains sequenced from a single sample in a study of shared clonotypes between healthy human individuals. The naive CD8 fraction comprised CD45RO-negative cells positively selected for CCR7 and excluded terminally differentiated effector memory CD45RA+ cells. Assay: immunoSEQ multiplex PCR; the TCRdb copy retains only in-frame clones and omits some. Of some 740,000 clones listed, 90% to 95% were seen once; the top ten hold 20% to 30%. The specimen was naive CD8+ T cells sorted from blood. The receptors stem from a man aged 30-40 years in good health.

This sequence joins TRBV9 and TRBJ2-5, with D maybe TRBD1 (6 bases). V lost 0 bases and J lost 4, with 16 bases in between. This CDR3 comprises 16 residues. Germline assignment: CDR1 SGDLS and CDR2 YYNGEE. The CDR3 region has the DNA TGTGCCAGCAGCGTAGAGCCAGGGGAACCGGGAGAGACCCAGTACTTC. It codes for CASSVEPGEPGETQYF. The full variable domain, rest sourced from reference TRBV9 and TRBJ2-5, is DSGVTQTPKHLITATGQRVTLRCSPRSGDLSVYWYQQSLDQGLQFLIQYYNGEERAKGNILERFSAQQFPDLHSELNLSSLELGDSALYFCASSVEPGEPGETQYFGPGTRLLVL.

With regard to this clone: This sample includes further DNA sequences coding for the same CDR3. CDR3 sequence (DNA): TGCGCCAGCAGTGGCGGAACCTACGAGCAGTACTTC. It is translated as CASSGGTYEQYF. The chain recombines TRBV5-1 with TRBJ2-7; no firm D call. Per germline, CDR1 SGHRS and CDR2 YFSETQ. Deletions cut 5 bases from V and 2 bases from J, with 8 bases between. The CDR3 is made up of 12 amino acids.

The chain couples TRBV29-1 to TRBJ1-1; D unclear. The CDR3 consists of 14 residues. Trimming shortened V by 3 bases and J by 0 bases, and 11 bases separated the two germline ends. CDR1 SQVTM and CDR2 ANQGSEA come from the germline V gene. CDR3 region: CSVDPRRMNTEAFF. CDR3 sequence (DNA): TGCAGCGTTGATCCACGACGGATGAACACTGAAGCTTTCTTT.

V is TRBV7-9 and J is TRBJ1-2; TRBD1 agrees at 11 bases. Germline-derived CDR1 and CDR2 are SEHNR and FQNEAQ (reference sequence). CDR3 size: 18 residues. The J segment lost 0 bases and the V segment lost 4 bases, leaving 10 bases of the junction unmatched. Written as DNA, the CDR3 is TGTGCCAGCAGCTCCCACTCGGACAGGGGGCGACCTAACTATGGCTACACCTTC. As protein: CASSSHSDRGRPNYGYTF.

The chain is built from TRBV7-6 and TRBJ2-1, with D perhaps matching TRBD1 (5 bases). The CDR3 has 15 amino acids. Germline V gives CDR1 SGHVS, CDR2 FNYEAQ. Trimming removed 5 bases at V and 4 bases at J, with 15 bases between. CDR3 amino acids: CASSDEAGPYNEQFF. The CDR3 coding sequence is TGTGCCAGCAGCGACGAGGCAGGGCCGTACAATGAGCAGTTCTTC.

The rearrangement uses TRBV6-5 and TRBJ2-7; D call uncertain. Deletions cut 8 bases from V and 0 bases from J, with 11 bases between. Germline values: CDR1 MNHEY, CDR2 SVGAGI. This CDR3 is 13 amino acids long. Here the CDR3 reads CASGLANSYEQYF. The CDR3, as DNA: TGTGCCAGCGGTTTGGCTAACTCCTACGAGCAGTACTTC.

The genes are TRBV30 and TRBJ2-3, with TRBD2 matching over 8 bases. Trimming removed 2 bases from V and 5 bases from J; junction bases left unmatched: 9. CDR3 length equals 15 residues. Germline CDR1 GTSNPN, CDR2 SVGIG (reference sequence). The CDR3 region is CAWSTGGPMGDTQYF. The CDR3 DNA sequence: TGTGCCTGGAGTACGGGGGGGCCCATGGGAGATACGCAGTATTTT.

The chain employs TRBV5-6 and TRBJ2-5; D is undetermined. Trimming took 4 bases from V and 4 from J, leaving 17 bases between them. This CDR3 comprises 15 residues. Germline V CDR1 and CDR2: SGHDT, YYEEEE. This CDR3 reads CASSTLGLELETQYF. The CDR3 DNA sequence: TGTGCCAGCAGCACGCTCGGGTTGGAACTAGAGACCCAGTACTTC.

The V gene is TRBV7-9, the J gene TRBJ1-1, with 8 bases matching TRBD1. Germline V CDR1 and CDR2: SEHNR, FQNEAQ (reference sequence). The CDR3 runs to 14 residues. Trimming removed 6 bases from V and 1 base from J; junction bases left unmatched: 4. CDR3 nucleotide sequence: TGTGCCAGCAGGGCAGGGGGCCCGAACACTGAAGCTTTCTTT. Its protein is CASRAGGPNTEAFF.

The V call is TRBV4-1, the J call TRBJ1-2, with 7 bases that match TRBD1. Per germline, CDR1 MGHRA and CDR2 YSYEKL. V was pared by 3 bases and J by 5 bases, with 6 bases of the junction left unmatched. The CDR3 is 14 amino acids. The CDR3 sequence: CASSQAGQPYGYTF. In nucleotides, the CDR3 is TGCGCCAGCAGCCAGGCGGGACAGCCTTATGGCTACACCTTC.

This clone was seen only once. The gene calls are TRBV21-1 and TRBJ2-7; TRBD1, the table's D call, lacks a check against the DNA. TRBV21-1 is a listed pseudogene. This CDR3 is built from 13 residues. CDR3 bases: TGTGCCAGCTCAAACAGAACCTCCTACGAGCAGTACTTC. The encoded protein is CASSNRTSYEQYF.

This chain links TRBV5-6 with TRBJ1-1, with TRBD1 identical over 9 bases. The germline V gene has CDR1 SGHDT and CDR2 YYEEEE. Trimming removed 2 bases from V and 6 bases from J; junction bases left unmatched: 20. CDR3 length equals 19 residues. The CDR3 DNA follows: TGTGCCAGCAGCTTCCCGACGGTAGGAGGGACAGGGTATTTTCCTGAAGCTTTCTTT. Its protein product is CASSFPTVGGTGYFPEAFF. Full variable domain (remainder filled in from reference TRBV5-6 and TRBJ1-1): DAGVTQSPTHLIKTRGQQVTLRCSPKSGHDTVSWYQQALGQGPQFIFQYYEEEERQRGNFPDRFSGHQFPNYSSELNVNALLLGDSALYLCASSFPTVGGTGYFPEAFFGQGTRLTVV.

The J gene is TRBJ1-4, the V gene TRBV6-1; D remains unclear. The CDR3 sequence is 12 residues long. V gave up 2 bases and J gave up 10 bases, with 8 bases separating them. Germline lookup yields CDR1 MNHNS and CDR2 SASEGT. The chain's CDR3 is CASSESGGKLFF. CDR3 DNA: TGTGCCAGCAGTGAAAGTGGCGGAAAACTGTTTTTT.

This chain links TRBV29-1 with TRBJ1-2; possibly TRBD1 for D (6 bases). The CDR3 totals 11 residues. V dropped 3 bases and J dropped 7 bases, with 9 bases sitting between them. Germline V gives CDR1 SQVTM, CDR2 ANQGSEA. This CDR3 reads CSVEVRGGYTF. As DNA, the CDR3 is TGCAGCGTTGAGGTCAGGGGTGGCTACACCTTC.

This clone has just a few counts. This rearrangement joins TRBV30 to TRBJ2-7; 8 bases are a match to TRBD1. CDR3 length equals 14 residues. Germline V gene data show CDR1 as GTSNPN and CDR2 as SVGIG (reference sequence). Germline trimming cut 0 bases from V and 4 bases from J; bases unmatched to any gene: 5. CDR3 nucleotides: TGTGCCTGGAGTGTGACAGGGGTGGGGTACGAGCAGTACTTC. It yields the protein CAWSVTGVGYEQYF.

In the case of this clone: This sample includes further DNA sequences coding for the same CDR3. This CDR3 reads CASNPRGTGTDTQYF. The DNA of the CDR3 is TGTGCCAGCAACCCAAGGGGCACGGGCACAGATACGCAGTATTTT. The chain uses TRBV2 and TRBJ2-3; possibly TRBD1 for D (5 bases). The CDR3 length is 15 residues. V was clipped by 7 bases and J by 1 base, with 15 bases between them. Looked up from germline, CDR1 is SNHLY and CDR2 is FYNNEI.

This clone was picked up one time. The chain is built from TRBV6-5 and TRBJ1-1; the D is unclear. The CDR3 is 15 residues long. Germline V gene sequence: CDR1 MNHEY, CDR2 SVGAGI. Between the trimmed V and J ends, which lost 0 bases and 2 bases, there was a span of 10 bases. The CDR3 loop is CASSYSGGFNTEAFF. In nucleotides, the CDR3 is TGTGCCAGCAGTTACTCGGGAGGGTTCAACACTGAAGCTTTCTTT.

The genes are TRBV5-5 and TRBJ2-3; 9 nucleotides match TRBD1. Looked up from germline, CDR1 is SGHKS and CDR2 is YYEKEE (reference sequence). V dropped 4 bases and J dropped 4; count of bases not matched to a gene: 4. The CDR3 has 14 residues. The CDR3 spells CASSITGGADTQYF. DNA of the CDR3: TGTGCCAGCAGCATTACAGGGGGCGCAGATACGCAGTATTTT.

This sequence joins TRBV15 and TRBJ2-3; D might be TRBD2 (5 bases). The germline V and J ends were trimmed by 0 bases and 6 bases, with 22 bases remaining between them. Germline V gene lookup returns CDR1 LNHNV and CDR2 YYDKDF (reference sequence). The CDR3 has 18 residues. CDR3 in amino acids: CATSRESLVGAGGDTQYF. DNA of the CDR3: TGTGCCACCAGCAGAGAAAGTTTAGTGGGAGCCGGTGGGGATACGCAGTATTTT. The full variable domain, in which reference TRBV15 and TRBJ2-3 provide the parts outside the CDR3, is DAMVIQNPRYQVTQFGKPVTLSCSQTLNHNVMYWYQQKSSQAPKLLFHYYDKDFNNEADTPDNFQSRRPNTSFCFLDIRSPGLGDTAMYLCATSRESLVGAGGDTQYFGPGTRLTVL.

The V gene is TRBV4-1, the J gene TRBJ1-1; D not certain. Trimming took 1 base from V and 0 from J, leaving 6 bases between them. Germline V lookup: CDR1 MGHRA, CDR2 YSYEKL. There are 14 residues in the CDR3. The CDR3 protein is CASSQVTMNTEAFF. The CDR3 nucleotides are TGCGCCAGCAGCCAAGTGACCATGAACACTGAAGCTTTCTTT.

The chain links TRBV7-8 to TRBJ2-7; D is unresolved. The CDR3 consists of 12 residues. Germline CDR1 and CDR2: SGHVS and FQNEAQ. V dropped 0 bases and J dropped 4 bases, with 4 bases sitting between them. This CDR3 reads CASSLAQYEQYF. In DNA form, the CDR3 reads TGTGCCAGCAGCTTAGCGCAGTACGAGCAGTACTTC.

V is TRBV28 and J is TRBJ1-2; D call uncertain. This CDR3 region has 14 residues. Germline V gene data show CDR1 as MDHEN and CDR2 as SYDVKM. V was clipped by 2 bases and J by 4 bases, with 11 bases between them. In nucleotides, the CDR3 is TGTGCCAGCAGTTTAATTGGGGTTGTCTATGGCTACACCTTC. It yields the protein CASSLIGVVYGYTF.

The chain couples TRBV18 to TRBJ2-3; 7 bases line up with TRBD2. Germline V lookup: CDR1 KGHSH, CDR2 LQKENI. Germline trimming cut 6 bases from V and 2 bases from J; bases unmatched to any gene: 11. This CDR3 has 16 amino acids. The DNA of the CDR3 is TGTGCCAGCTCCTGGGGAGGAGCGGGGATCACAGATACGCAGTATTTT. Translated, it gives CASSWGGAGITDTQYF.

The CDR3 loop is CASDDRGFDEQYF. CDR3 coding DNA: TGTGCCAGCGACGACAGGGGGTTCGACGAGCAGTACTTC. This chain uses TRBV2 with TRBJ2-7, with 9 bases identical to TRBD1. V lost 8 bases and J lost 5; bases outside the gene matches: 7. CDR1 and CDR2 (germline): SNHLY, FYNNEI. The CDR3 runs to 13 residues.